This entry lists 18 T cell receptor beta chains sequenced from one sample in a study of blood T cell repertoires in COVID-19. The table came from immunoSEQ multiplex PCR; TCRdb's copy has only in-frame clones and leaves some out. Counted here are roughly 250,000 clones, around 82% occurring once; the ten biggest clones make up approximately 14%. Sequencing was performed on peripheral blood. Receptors were obtained from a person between 65 and 80 years old with COVID-19, enrolled during active disease.

The chain is built from TRBV5-6 and TRBJ1-6, with TRBD1 matching over 8 bases. There are 17 residues in the CDR3. From germline, CDR1 is SGHDT and CDR2 YYEEEE. Unmatched junction bases numbered 10, after V lost 3 bases and J lost 5 bases. The CDR3 DNA reads as TGTGCCAGCAGCTGGACCCGGGACAGGTTCGATAATTCACCCCTCCACTTT. Translated, it gives CASSWTRDRFDNSPLHF.

The gene calls are TRBV30 and TRBJ1-4; D possibly corresponds to TRBD1 (6 bases). Germline lookup yields CDR1 GTSNPN and CDR2 SVGIG (reference sequence). The CDR3 contains 12 residues. The CDR3 DNA reads as TGTGTCTGTGGACAGTCTAATGAAAAACTGTTTTTT. This sequence encodes CVCGQSNEKLFF.

The V call is TRBV27, the J call TRBJ1-6, with D perhaps matching TRBD1 (5 bases). V lost 3 bases and J 8 bases, leaving 8 bases between the germline ends. Per the germline V gene, CDR1 is MNHEY and CDR2 is SMNVEV (reference sequence). CDR3 size: 13 residues. Written as DNA, the CDR3 is TGTGCCAGCAGTTTCCGGGGGGATTCACCCCTCCACTTT. Protein product: CASSFRGDSPLHF.

The chain carries TRBV28 and TRBJ2-7, with a possible D match to TRBD1 (6 bases). Trimming took 4 bases from V and 6 from J, leaving 16 bases between them. The CDR3 covers 14 residues. CDR1 MDHEN and CDR2 SYDVKM come from the germline V gene. As DNA, the CDR3 is TGTGCCAGCAGTTGGGAAAGGGGGAGCTCCGAGCAGTACTTC. This encodes CASSWERGSSEQYF.

This chain connects TRBV30 to TRBJ1-6; TRBD1 is a possible D gene (5 bases). Trimming stripped 2 bases from V and 8 bases from J, with 10 bases between. The CDR3 consists of 13 residues. Germline assignment: CDR1 GTSNPN and CDR2 SVGIG (reference sequence). The DNA for the CDR3 is TGTGCCTGGAGTCCAGGGTTCGATTCACCCCTCCACTTT. It yields the protein CAWSPGFDSPLHF.

The CDR3 is CASSGASNQPQHF. CDR3 coding DNA: TGTGCCAGCAGTGGGGCAAGCAATCAGCCCCAGCATTTT. The rearrangement joins TRBV2 to TRBJ1-5; D is uncertain. The V gene lost 4 bases and the J gene lost 1 base, with 5 bases spanning the gap. Germline CDR1 and CDR2: SNHLY and FYNNEI. This CDR3 comprises 13 residues.

V usage is TRBV5-3 and J usage is TRBJ2-1; D unclear. TRBV5-3 carries the ORF label, with uncertain function. The CDR3 runs to 13 residues. V shed 1 base and J shed 5 bases, with 7 bases lying between them. The CDR3 nucleotides read TGTGCCAGAAGCTTGTTATGTAACAATGAGCAGTTCTTC. Residues: CARSLLCNNEQFF.

This chain links TRBV4-3 with TRBJ2-2, with 9 bases lining up with TRBD2. The CDR3 length is 16 residues. The junction had 4 bases not matched to a gene; V was cut back by 1 base and J by 4 bases. The germline V gene encodes CDR1 LGHNA and CDR2 YSLEER. The CDR3 loop reads CASSQGAGGVTGELFF. CDR3 coding DNA: TGCGCCAGCAGCCAAGGGGCGGGAGGGGTCACCGGGGAGCTGTTTTTT.

The CDR3 loop reads CASSPLGAEQYF. In nucleotides, the CDR3 is TGTGCCAGCTCACCACTGGGAGCCGAGCAGTACTTC. The chain is built from TRBV18 and TRBJ2-7, with TRBD2 as a possible D gene (5 bases). V was shortened by 1 base and J by 6 bases, with 7 bases between the two germline ends. The CDR3 totals 12 residues. The germline V gene has CDR1 KGHSH and CDR2 LQKENI.

This clone showed up just a few times. The sample carries other DNA sequences with the same CDR3. The chain carries TRBV12-3 or TRBV12-4 and TRBJ1-5; no firm D call. V lost 3 bases to trimming and J lost 0 bases, with 3 bases between them. This CDR3 is built from 13 residues. The CDR3 DNA follows: TGTGCCAGCAGTTTTAGTAGCAATCAGCCCCAGCATTTT. As protein: CASSFSSNQPQHF.

This clone was counted a few times. This same CDR3 is encoded by further DNA sequences in the sample. This chain joins TRBV27 and TRBJ2-7, with a possible D match to TRBD1 (6 bases). CDR1 is MNHEY, CDR2 SMNVEV, per germline (reference sequence). V was clipped by 3 bases and J by 7 bases, with 13 bases between them. This CDR3 spans 13 amino acids. The CDR3 loop reads CASSFNTGYEQYF. In DNA, the CDR3 is TGTGCCAGCAGTTTTAACACAGGGTATGAGCAGTACTTC.

The chain recombines TRBV7-2 with TRBJ2-1; D might be TRBD2 (6 bases). Germline V lookup: CDR1 SGHTA, CDR2 FQGNSA. The CDR3 spans 17 residues. Trimming took 5 bases from V and 4 from J, leaving 21 bases between them. The CDR3 here is CASSPPLAATTYNEQFF. In DNA, the CDR3 is TGTGCCAGCAGCCCTCCCTTAGCGGCGACCACGTACAATGAGCAGTTCTTC.

This clone was picked up one time. The V call is TRBV12-3 or TRBV12-4, the J call TRBJ2-3; the D gene is possibly TRBD2 (6 bases). The germline V and J ends were trimmed by 6 bases and 2 bases, with 9 bases remaining between them. This CDR3 has 13 amino acids. The CDR3 DNA follows: TGTGCCAGCAGGGGCGGGGTCACAGATACGCAGTATTTT. Translation gives CASRGGVTDTQYF.

The chain links TRBV27 to TRBJ2-7; possible D gene TRBD2, 6 bases. From germline, CDR1 is MNHEY and CDR2 SMNVEV (reference sequence). V was pared by 6 bases and J by 1 base, with 13 bases between. The CDR3 consists of 14 residues. The CDR3 region is CASRGVGGSYEQYF. The CDR3 nucleotides read TGTGCCAGCAGGGGGGTGGGGGGTTCCTACGAGCAGTACTTC.

This clone was picked up a small number of times. This rearrangement joins TRBV2 to TRBJ2-2; 9 bases map to TRBD1. Germline V gene sequence: CDR1 SNHLY, CDR2 FYNNEI. The CDR3 loop spans 15 amino acids. Losses at the gene ends were 6 bases for V and 8 bases for J; bases not matched to a gene: 10. Here the CDR3 reads CASSAQQGAGGELFF. Here the CDR3 DNA reads TGTGCCAGCAGCGCCCAACAGGGGGCAGGTGGGGAGCTGTTTTTT.

V is TRBV3-1 (or the pseudogene TRBV3-2) and J is TRBJ2-7, with 9 bases identical to TRBD2. The ends lost 5 bases at V and 9 bases at J; junction bases unmatched: 14. Germline CDR1 is LGHDT and CDR2 is YNNKEL (reference sequence). The CDR3 covers 15 residues. CDR3: CASSSSSGIGWGQYF. CDR3 nucleotide sequence: TGTGCCAGCAGCTCCTCTAGCGGGATAGGCTGGGGGCAGTACTTC.

J is TRBJ1-4 and V is TRBV5-1; TRBD1 matches at 7 bases. CDR1 is SGHRS and CDR2 is YFSETQ in the germline V gene. The J segment lost 6 bases and the V segment lost 4 bases, leaving 12 bases of the junction unmatched. The CDR3 length is 16 residues. The CDR3 sequence is CASSTGTALRDEKLFF. CDR3 DNA sequence: TGCGCCAGCAGCACCGGGACAGCCCTGCGGGATGAAAAACTGTTTTTT.

The chain has TRBV19 and TRBJ1-4; tentatively, D is TRBD1 (5 bases). This CDR3 comprises 15 residues. The ends were cut back, 6 bases at V and 3 bases at J, with 14 bases in the middle. The germline V gene has CDR1 LNHDA and CDR2 SQIVND (reference sequence). CDR3 loop: CASSGWSGPNEKLFF. CDR3 nucleotide sequence: TGTGCCAGTAGCGGTTGGTCAGGGCCTAATGAAAAACTGTTTTTT.